These 21 T cell receptor beta chains were all obtained from the same sample, sequenced in a study of beta chain features in type 1 diabetes. Of the isolated RNA, all was reverse transcribed, and so the sequenced material was expressed TCRB transcripts. TCRdb's table, derived via immunoSEQ multiplex PCR, lists solely in-frame clones and lacks some. The sample contains hundreds of thousands of clones, under 20% of which appear only once. Sequenced: naive CD4+ T cells from blood. The receptor source for this set is a woman aged 18-29 years in good health.

This clone showed up just a few times. The gene calls are TRBV5-4 and TRBJ2-6; perhaps D is TRBD1 or TRBD2 (5 bases each). The germline CDR1 and CDR2 sequences are SGHNT and YYREEE (reference sequence). V gave up 1 base and J gave up 7 bases, with 24 bases separating them. The length of the CDR3 is 19 residues. The CDR3 DNA follows: TGTGCCAGCAGCTTGCGTCCCGAACGACTGCCGGGGCTTGCCAACGTCCTGACTTTC. This gives the protein CASSLRPERLPGLANVLTF.

The chain carries TRBV11-2 and TRBJ2-3; TRBD1 aligns across 8 bases. The CDR3 is 17 amino acids. The germline V gene encodes CDR1 SGHAT and CDR2 FQNNGV. J lost 0 bases, V lost 6 bases, and 11 bases had no gene match. The CDR3 DNA follows: TGTGCCAGCAGGAGGGGCAGGGGGCGGACTAGCACAGATACGCAGTATTTT. It is translated as CASRRGRGRTSTDTQYF.

This chain links TRBV6-6 with TRBJ1-2; weak D call: TRBD1 (6 bases). The germline V gene has CDR1 MNHNY and CDR2 SVGAGI (reference sequence). This CDR3 comprises 15 residues. Trimming removed 4 bases at V and 6 bases at J, with 18 bases between. CDR3 sequence reads: CASSSIWGRRDGYTF. The CDR3 nucleotides read TGTGCCAGCAGTTCGATCTGGGGGCGTCGGGATGGCTACACCTTC.

Regarding this clone: In the same sample, other DNA sequences code for this CDR3. CDR3 protein: CASSLGTTYEQYF. CDR3 in DNA: TGTGCCAGCAGTTTAGGGACTACCTACGAGCAGTACTTC. The chain is built from TRBV28 and TRBJ2-7; 7 bases fit TRBD2. Germline CDR1 and CDR2: MDHEN and SYDVKM. This CDR3 is built from 13 residues. The ends lost 2 bases at V and 2 bases at J; junction bases unmatched: 0. Based on the CDR3 plus reference TRBV28 and TRBJ2-7, the full variable domain is DVKVTQSSRYLVKRTGEKVFLECVQDMDHENMFWYRQDPGLGLRLIYFSYDVKMKEKGDIPEGYSVSREKKERFSLILESASTNQTSMYLCASSLGTTYEQYFGPGTRLTVT.

The chain joins TRBV10-3 to TRBJ2-2; D unclear. This CDR3 comprises 14 residues. The germline gives CDR1 ENHRY, CDR2 SYGVKD. Trimming left V 2 bases short and J 4 bases short, with 8 bases between. In nucleotides, the CDR3 is TGTGCCATCAGTGAGAACAGACTCACCGGGGAGCTGTTTTTT. Translation gives CAISENRLTGELFF.

This clone was seen a few times. The chain couples TRBV4-2 to TRBJ2-4; TRBD1 might be the D (5 bases). This CDR3 is built from 16 residues. CDR1 is LGHNA, CDR2 YNFKEQ, per germline. V lost 0 bases and J lost 2, with 11 bases in between. CDR3 nucleotide sequence: TGTGCCAGCAGCCAAGAATCGGCAGGGCCCAAAAACATTCAGTACTTC. Its translation is CASSQESAGPKNIQYF.

The rearrangement links TRBV5-1 to TRBJ2-1; D might be TRBD2 (6 bases). The CDR3 has 14 residues. V lost 4 bases and J 0 bases, leaving 8 bases between the germline ends. Germline CDR1 and CDR2: SGHRS and YFSETQ. CDR3 in amino acids: CASSLDYSYNEQFF. DNA of the CDR3: TGCGCCAGCAGCCTGGACTACTCCTACAATGAGCAGTTCTTC.

In its sample, this clone was seen a few times. The V and J genes are TRBV18 and TRBJ1-5, with D perhaps TRBD1 (6 bases). Trimming removed 2 bases from V and 4 bases from J, with 18 bases in between. In germline, CDR1 is KGHSH, CDR2 LQKENI. CDR3 size: 17 residues. The CDR3 is CASSPSVPGAANQPQHF. Written as DNA, the CDR3 is TGTGCCAGCTCACCATCCGTGCCGGGGGCGGCAAATCAGCCCCAGCATTTT.

The rearrangement uses TRBV5-1 and TRBJ2-1; TRBD2 matches 10 bases. Trimming removed 4 bases from V and 5 bases from J; junction bases left unmatched: 6. This CDR3 has 15 residues. From germline, CDR1 is SGHRS and CDR2 YFSETQ. CDR3 region: CASSPGLAVNNEQFF. CDR3 bases: TGCGCCAGCAGCCCAGGACTAGCGGTTAACAATGAGCAGTTCTTC.

This clone occurred a few times. V is TRBV7-6 and J is TRBJ2-5, with 7 bases identical to TRBD2. The CDR3 consists of 16 residues. J was trimmed by 2 bases and V by 5 bases; bases with no gene match: 11. From germline, CDR1 is SGHVS and CDR2 FNYEAQ. The CDR3 DNA reads as TGTGCCAGCAGCGGTGCACCACTAGCGCGACAAGAGACCCAGTACTTC. This translates into CASSGAPLARQETQYF.

In the case of this clone: This same CDR3 is encoded by further DNA sequences in the sample. The chain recombines TRBV5-6 with TRBJ2-1; no definite D call. Germline loops: CDR1 SGHDT, CDR2 YYEEEE. The V end was cut by 5 bases, the J end by 8 bases, with 8 bases between. The CDR3 is made up of 11 amino acids. The CDR3 DNA reads as TGTGCCAGCAGGCGTAGATATGAGCAGTTCTTC. Its translation: CASRRRYEQFF.

The V gene is TRBV4-1, the J gene TRBJ1-2, with 7 bases aligning to TRBD1. Germline CDR1 reads MGHRA; CDR2 reads YSYEKL. Trimming took 0 bases from V and 9 from J; bases not matched to a gene: 4. CDR3 size: 13 residues. The CDR3, as DNA: TGCGCCAGCAGCCAAGATCTCAGGGGGAGCTACACCTTC. This translates into CASSQDLRGSYTF.

In its sample, this clone was seen a few times. The chain joins TRBV7-8 to TRBJ2-1; 8 positions agree with TRBD2. Germline-derived CDR1 and CDR2 are SGHVS and FQNEAQ. The CDR3 loop spans 15 amino acids. With V trimmed by 3 bases and J by 10 bases, 11 bases remained unmatched. In DNA form, the CDR3 reads TGTGCCAGCAGCTTGCAAGCGGGAGAGGGACGGGAGCAGTTCTTC. It yields the protein CASSLQAGEGREQFF.

This clone was seen a few times. The rearrangement joins TRBV10-2 to TRBJ2-7, with 11 bases that match TRBD2. CDR1 is WSHSY and CDR2 is SAAADI in the germline V gene. Trimming removed 0 bases from V and 6 bases from J; junction bases left unmatched: 7. This CDR3 is built from 16 residues. This chain's CDR3 is CASSESLAGVSPEQYF. CDR3 sequence (DNA): TGCGCCAGCAGTGAGTCACTAGCGGGAGTAAGTCCCGAGCAGTACTTC.

The chain combines TRBV11-2 with TRBJ2-4, with a weak D call TRBD2 (5 bases). The ends were cut back, 1 base at V and 8 bases at J, with 18 bases in the middle. The CDR3 length is 16 residues. Germline CDR1 reads SGHAT; CDR2 reads FQNNGV. CDR3 sequence reads: CASSLAALTGSDIQYF. CDR3 coding DNA: TGTGCCAGCAGCTTAGCAGCCCTTACGGGGTCGGACATTCAGTACTTC.

V and J are TRBV7-2 and TRBJ2-4; perhaps D is TRBD1 or TRBD2 (5 bases each). V dropped 2 bases and J dropped 0 bases, with 11 bases sitting between them. The CDR3 is 16 residues long. Germline CDR1 is SGHTA and CDR2 is FQGNSA. In DNA form, the CDR3 reads TGTGCCAGCAGCTTAATGGGGACGTTAGCCAAAAACATTCAGTACTTC. Residues: CASSLMGTLAKNIQYF.

The chain recombines TRBV27 with TRBJ2-1, with TRBD2 matching over 11 bases. CDR1 is MNHEY and CDR2 is SMNVEV in the germline V gene (reference sequence). The CDR3 contains 17 residues. With 4 bases clipped from V and 0 bases from J, the junction kept 5 bases outside the gene matches. The CDR3 nucleotides read TGTGCCAGCAGTTCTCTAGCGGGAGGAAACTCCTACAATGAGCAGTTCTTC. Amino acids: CASSSLAGGNSYNEQFF.

In its sample, this clone was seen a few times. The chain is built from TRBV5-1 and TRBJ2-3; 8 nucleotides agree with TRBD2. Germline CDR1 reads SGHRS; CDR2 reads YFSETQ. V shed 5 bases, J shed 5 bases, and the junction held 10 bases outside the gene matches. The CDR3 length is 15 residues. The CDR3 region is CASSSTGGPGDTQYF. CDR3 DNA sequence: TGCGCCAGCAGTTCGACGGGAGGGCCGGGAGATACGCAGTATTTT.

This clone was detected a few times. The chain combines TRBV9 with TRBJ2-7; TRBD2 is a possible D gene (6 bases). Per the germline V gene, CDR1 is SGDLS and CDR2 is YYNGEE. V was trimmed by 4 bases and J by 5 bases, leaving 19 bases between them. There are 15 residues in the CDR3. CDR3 in amino acids: CASSPGLATTNEQYF. CDR3 sequence (DNA): TGTGCCAGCAGCCCTGGGCTAGCGACGACTAACGAGCAGTACTTC.

The chain combines TRBV27 with TRBJ2-1; 7 bases are shared with TRBD1. With 6 bases clipped from V and 0 bases from J, the junction kept 11 bases outside the gene matches. In germline, CDR1 is MNHEY, CDR2 SMNVEV (reference sequence). CDR3 length: 17 amino acids. The CDR3 spells CASREGQAYSSYNEQFF. The CDR3 DNA reads TGTGCCAGCAGGGAAGGACAGGCCTATAGCTCCTACAATGAGCAGTTCTTC.

The CDR3 protein is CASRRGQAAYQETQYF. CDR3 coding DNA: TGTGCCAGCAGACGGGGACAGGCCGCGTACCAAGAGACCCAGTACTTC. The chain employs TRBV5-4 and TRBJ2-5; 8 nucleotides agree with TRBD1. CDR3 size: 16 residues. Germline trimming cut 5 bases from V and 0 bases from J; bases unmatched to any gene: 9. Germline loops: CDR1 SGHNT, CDR2 YYREEE (reference sequence).